This is a list of T cell receptor beta chains from one sample in a study of blood T cell repertoires in COVID-19. Produced via immunoSEQ multiplex PCR; TCRdb's table is partial and in-frame only. The sample consists of roughly 120,000 clones, around nine tenths of them appearing once. The source material was peripheral blood. The receptors shown here come from a man in his forties with acute or convalescent COVID-19. Both conserved end residues are part of each CDR3. Fields, in order: clone size, J gene, D gene, V gene, CDR3 protein, CDR3 DNA. A D gene is named only where the DNA matches it firmly. Rows give clone size only sometimes, using once, few, many, or a class for an expanded clone.

clone_size: -
j_call: TRBJ1-2
d_call: TRBD1
v_call: TRBV7-3
cdr3_aa: CASSPGDRVGGYTF
cdr3_nt: TGTGCCAGCAGCCCCGGCGACAGGGTTGGTGGCTACACCTTC

clone_size: -
j_call: TRBJ1-1
d_call: TRBD1
v_call: TRBV6-5
cdr3_aa: CASSYSKGANTEAFF
cdr3_nt: TGTGCCAGCAGTTACTCGAAGGGGGCGAACACTGAAGCTTTCTTT

clone_size: -
j_call: TRBJ1-5
d_call: -
v_call: TRBV27
cdr3_aa: CASRLRGLSNQPQHF
cdr3_nt: TGTGCCAGCAGGCTCCGGGGGTTAAGTAATCAGCCCCAGCATTTT

clone_size: -
j_call: TRBJ2-1
d_call: TRBD2
v_call: TRBV7-9
cdr3_aa: CASSLHSGTSGSTNEQFF
cdr3_nt: TGTGCCAGCAGCCTGCACTCCGGGACTAGCGGGAGTACGAATGAGCAGTTCTTC

clone_size: -
j_call: TRBJ2-1
d_call: -
v_call: TRBV5-1
cdr3_aa: CASRPGIDSYNEQFF
cdr3_nt: TGCGCCAGCAGGCCCGGGATCGACTCCTACAATGAGCAGTTCTTC

clone_size: -
j_call: TRBJ2-7
d_call: -
v_call: TRBV5-6
cdr3_aa: CASSLVGGYEQYF
cdr3_nt: TGTGCCAGCAGCTTGGTAGGCGGGTACGAGCAGTACTTC

clone_size: -
j_call: TRBJ1-2
d_call: -
v_call: TRBV7-9
cdr3_aa: CASTFFSGYGYTF
cdr3_nt: TGTGCCAGCACCTTTTTTTCCGGCTATGGCTACACCTTC

clone_size: -
j_call: TRBJ2-1
d_call: TRBD1
v_call: TRBV6-5
cdr3_aa: CASLGTGGPNEQFF
cdr3_nt: TGTGCCAGCCTGGGGACAGGGGGCCCCAATGAGCAGTTCTTC

clone_size: once
j_call: TRBJ1-4
d_call: -
v_call: TRBV19
cdr3_aa: CASSRVSGKLFF
cdr3_nt: TGTGCCAGTAGTCGGGTCAGCGGAAAACTGTTTTTT

clone_size: -
j_call: TRBJ1-2
d_call: -
v_call: TRBV14
cdr3_aa: CASSQGDERLVGYGYTF
cdr3_nt: TGTGCCAGCAGCCAGGGAGACGAGCGTCTCGTAGGTTATGGCTACACCTTC

clone_size: -
j_call: TRBJ1-1
d_call: TRBD1
v_call: TRBV5-4
cdr3_aa: CASSWGTGRVERNTEAFF
cdr3_nt: TGTGCCAGCAGCTGGGGGACAGGGAGGGTTGAGCGCAACACTGAAGCTTTCTTT

clone_size: -
j_call: TRBJ1-5
d_call: TRBD1
v_call: TRBV6-2/TRBV6-3
cdr3_aa: CASSRTGLEQPQHF
cdr3_nt: TGTGCCAGCAGTAGGACAGGGCTAGAGCAGCCCCAGCATTTT

clone_size: -
j_call: TRBJ1-2
d_call: TRBD1
v_call: TRBV5-1
cdr3_aa: CASRVNDRGWDYGYTF
cdr3_nt: TGCGCCAGCAGGGTTAATGACAGGGGATGGGACTATGGCTACACCTTC

clone_size: -
j_call: TRBJ1-2
d_call: TRBD1
v_call: TRBV4-1
cdr3_aa: CASSHGGQGANYGYTF
cdr3_nt: TGCGCCAGCAGCCATGGGGGACAGGGTGCCAACTATGGCTACACCTTC

clone_size: -
j_call: TRBJ1-3
d_call: -
v_call: TRBV30
cdr3_aa: CAWRPGENTIYF
cdr3_nt: TGTGCCTGGAGACCGGGGGAAAACACCATATATTTT

clone_size: -
j_call: TRBJ2-7
d_call: TRBD1
v_call: TRBV3-1/TRBV3-2
cdr3_aa: CASTQGATAEQYF
cdr3_nt: TGTGCCAGCACCCAGGGGGCGACAGCCGAGCAGTACTTC

clone_size: -
j_call: TRBJ1-2
d_call: -
v_call: TRBV5-1
cdr3_aa: CASSLDSYGYTF
cdr3_nt: TGCGCCAGCAGCCTAGACAGCTATGGCTACACCTTC

clone_size: -
j_call: TRBJ1-1
d_call: -
v_call: TRBV19
cdr3_aa: CASSMSERGGHTEAFF
cdr3_nt: TGTGCCAGTAGTATGAGTGAGAGGGGGGGGCACACTGAAGCTTTCTTT

clone_size: -
j_call: TRBJ1-1
d_call: -
v_call: TRBV19
cdr3_aa: CASSTGDWNTEAFF
cdr3_nt: TGTGCCAGTAGTACAGGGGATTGGAACACTGAAGCTTTCTTT

clone_size: once
j_call: TRBJ1-5
d_call: -
v_call: TRBV19
cdr3_aa: CASSKGTREPQHF
cdr3_nt: TGTGCCAGTAGTAAGGGGACAAGGGAGCCCCAGCATTTT

clone_size: -
j_call: TRBJ2-1
d_call: TRBD2
v_call: TRBV6-5
cdr3_aa: CASRPTSGHYNEQFF
cdr3_nt: TGTGCCAGCAGGCCTACTAGCGGACACTACAATGAGCAGTTCTTC

clone_size: few
j_call: TRBJ1-6
d_call: -
v_call: TRBV7-2
cdr3_aa: CASSLVRVTGDNSPLHF
cdr3_nt: TGTGCCAGCAGCTTAGTTAGGGTAACGGGGGATAATTCACCCCTCCACTTT

clone_size: -
j_call: TRBJ2-5
d_call: TRBD1
v_call: TRBV5-1
cdr3_aa: CASSRTGGAEETQYF
cdr3_nt: TGCGCCAGCAGCCGAACAGGGGGCGCGGAAGAGACCCAGTACTTC

clone_size: -
j_call: TRBJ1-3
d_call: -
v_call: TRBV6-1
cdr3_aa: CASSEKPDFSGNTIYF
cdr3_nt: TGTGCCAGCAGTGAAAAGCCCGACTTCTCTGGAAACACCATATATTTT